This passage covers 2 T cell receptor beta chains from one sample sequenced in a study of shared clonotypes between healthy human individuals. Using immunoSEQ multiplex PCR, the repertoire was profiled, and TCRdb retains in-frame clones only, with some absent. Altogether about 2 million clones are present, approximately 95% being singletons, with the ten largest covering 0.1% to 0.15%. The sequenced material came from naive CD4+ T cells sorted from blood. Described subset: CD45RA+ positively selected. These receptors were obtained from a man aged 18 to 30 in good health.

This chain uses TRBV15 with TRBJ1-1; D is perhaps TRBD1 (5 bases). The CDR3 is 16 residues long. V was clipped by 0 bases and J by 6 bases, with 17 bases between them. Germline values: CDR1 LNHNV, CDR2 YYDKDF (reference sequence). The DNA of the CDR3 is TGTGCCACCAGCAGAGATGGGGGAGCCTCATGGCCTGAAGCTTTCTTT. Its translation is CATSRDGGASWPEAFF.

This CDR3 reads CASSVDGTGKNIQYF. The CDR3 DNA reads TGTGCCAGCAGCGTAGACGGGACAGGGAAAAACATTCAGTACTTC. The chain is built from TRBV9 and TRBJ2-4; 9 nucleotides line up with TRBD1. CDR1 is SGDLS and CDR2 is YYNGEE in the germline V gene. CDR3 size: 15 residues. V lost 0 bases to trimming and J lost 4 bases; unmatched junction nucleotides: 2.